The 16 T cell receptor beta chains given below trace back to one sample, sequenced in a study of shared clonotypes between healthy human individuals. Clones were sequenced by immunoSEQ multiplex PCR, and TCRdb holds only the in-frame ones, with some missing. The sample records around 940,000 clones, 60% to 85% being singletons. The specimen sequenced was memory CD4+ T cells sorted from blood. Specified subset: CD45RA-negative fraction. These receptors were taken from a man aged 18-30 years in good health.

The V and J genes are TRBV7-8 and TRBJ2-7; D call uncertain. Germline V gene data show CDR1 as SGHVS and CDR2 as FQNEAQ. Between the trimmed V and J ends, which lost 2 bases and 3 bases, there was a span of 8 bases. The CDR3 runs 13 residues. CDR3 DNA sequence: TGTGCCAGCAGCTTAAACCCCCTCTACGAGCAGTACTTC. This encodes CASSLNPLYEQYF.

The chain uses TRBV27 and TRBJ1-6, with D perhaps matching TRBD1 (6 bases). V shed 3 bases and J shed 2 bases, with 17 bases lying between them. There are 18 residues in the CDR3. Germline CDR1 is MNHEY and CDR2 is SMNVEV (reference sequence). The CDR3 DNA is TGTGCCAGCAGTTTTAGGGGGAGCGGTACGACCTATAATTCACCCCTCCACTTT. Protein sequence: CASSFRGSGTTYNSPLHF.

The chain uses TRBV7-9 and TRBJ2-7, with D tentatively TRBD1 (6 bases). The germline V gene encodes CDR1 SEHNR and CDR2 FQNEAQ (reference sequence). The CDR3 is 14 residues long. V lost 5 bases and J 2 bases, leaving 13 bases between the germline ends. CDR3 region: CASSAGDNAYEQYF. In nucleotides, the CDR3 is TGTGCCAGCAGCGCCGGGGACAATGCCTACGAGCAGTACTTC.

The rearrangement uses TRBV5-1 and TRBJ2-1; no clear D gene. V lost 3 bases and J 8 bases, leaving 21 bases between the germline ends. From germline, CDR1 is SGHRS and CDR2 YFSETQ. The CDR3 has 16 residues. The CDR3 nucleotides are TGCGCCAGCAGCTCGCAACCTTCGTCCGGCCCCGATGAGCAGTTCTTC. Translated, it gives CASSSQPSSGPDEQFF.

At least ten counts were recorded for this clone. The chain has TRBV27 and TRBJ2-3; 7 positions agree with TRBD2. The CDR3 runs to 16 residues. The V gene end was trimmed by 4 bases and the J gene end by 0 bases; junction bases not matched to a gene: 7. Germline V gives CDR1 MNHEY, CDR2 SMNVEV (reference sequence). The CDR3 sequence is CASSSQERGSTDTQYF. In nucleotides, the CDR3 is TGTGCCAGCAGTTCCCAAGAGCGGGGTAGCACAGATACGCAGTATTTT.

The CDR3 sequence: CASSLWQGVTGELFF. For the CDR3, the DNA is TGTGCCAGCAGTTTATGGCAGGGGGTCACCGGGGAGCTGTTTTTT. The chain recombines TRBV28 with TRBJ2-2; 7 nucleotides align to TRBD1. The V and J ends lost 0 bases and 4 bases, in that order; junction bases with no gene match: 2. Germline CDR1 is MDHEN and CDR2 is SYDVKM. CDR3 length: 15 amino acids.

This clone was picked up a small number of times. This sequence joins TRBV6-6 and TRBJ1-2; 10 bases are a match to TRBD1. Germline V CDR1 and CDR2: MNHNY, SVGAGI (reference sequence). J gave up 6 bases and V 5 bases, and 3 bases lay outside the gene matches. CDR3 length equals 13 residues. Here the CDR3 reads CASSLGTGDGYTF. DNA of the CDR3: TGTGCCAGCAGTCTCGGGACAGGGGATGGCTACACCTTC.

V usage is TRBV10-2 and J usage is TRBJ1-5; 8 nucleotides agree with TRBD1. Trimming cost V 6 bases and J 2 bases; bases outside gene matches: 9. From germline, CDR1 is WSHSY and CDR2 SAAADI. CDR3 length: 16 residues. DNA for the CDR3: TGCGCCAGCAGCCTAGAGTGGGGACAGGGCAATCAGCCCCAGCATTTT. Translation: CASSLEWGQGNQPQHF.

The CDR3: CASSFSGTGGTKPLHF. The CDR3, as DNA: TGTGCCAGCAGCTTTTCCGGGACAGGGGGCACGAAACCCCTCCACTTT. The gene calls are TRBV7-8 and TRBJ1-6; 12 bases match TRBD1. Germline assignment: CDR1 SGHVS and CDR2 FQNEAQ. V was clipped by 3 bases and J by 12 bases; unmatched bases: 9. The CDR3 has 16 amino acids.

The CDR3 nucleotides are TGTGCCAGCAGCTTGGGCTTCCCCGGGACTCCAGGGACCCAGTACTTC. Protein sequence: CASSLGFPGTPGTQYF. V and J are TRBV5-8 and TRBJ2-5; a possible D gene is TRBD2 (6 bases). Germline V lookup: CDR1 SGHTS, CDR2 YDEGEE. The CDR3 loop spans 16 amino acids. V lost 0 bases and J lost 7, with 19 bases in between.

With respect to this clone: The germline gene is not matched at one end of the junction; a read error may be the cause. CDR3 amino acids: CASSLTGTTGELFF. DNA of the CDR3: TGTGCTAGCAGCTTGACGGGGACAACCGGGGAGCTGTTTTTT. The chain is built from TRBV7-7 and TRBJ2-2; D is possibly TRBD1 (6 bases). There are 14 residues in the CDR3. CDR1 SSHAT and CDR2 FNYEAQ come from the germline V gene (reference sequence).

Notes on this clone: Other DNA sequences within the sample encode an identical CDR3. The V call is TRBV6-1, the J call TRBJ2-7; the match to TRBD1 covers 10 bases. The CDR3 runs to 13 residues. The J segment lost 3 bases and the V segment lost 7 bases, leaving 3 bases of the junction unmatched. Per germline, CDR1 MNHNS and CDR2 SASEGT. The CDR3 DNA is TGTGCCAGCAAAGGACAGGGGGGCTACGAGCAGTACTTC. It codes for CASKGQGGYEQYF.

The chain combines TRBV2 with TRBJ1-1; D is uncertain. Germline V lookup: CDR1 SNHLY, CDR2 FYNNEI. Trimming shortened V by 3 bases and J by 3 bases, and 5 bases separated the two germline ends. CDR3 length equals 12 residues. CDR3 in amino acids: CASSEAHTEAFF. DNA for the CDR3: TGTGCCAGCAGTGAGGCCCACACTGAAGCTTTCTTT.

The rearrangement uses TRBV4-3 and TRBJ2-3; D gene ambiguous. Looked up from germline, CDR1 is LGHNA and CDR2 is YSLEER. V shed 0 bases and J shed 6 bases, with 10 bases lying between them. CDR3 length: 14 residues. The CDR3 sequence is CASSQDLHVDTQYF. DNA for the CDR3: TGCGCCAGCAGCCAAGATTTGCATGTTGATACGCAGTATTTT.

This rearrangement joins TRBV5-1 to TRBJ2-6; D gene uncertain. CDR1 and CDR2 (germline): SGHRS, YFSETQ. The CDR3 totals 15 residues. V gave up 3 bases and J gave up 0 bases, with 7 bases separating them. The CDR3 DNA follows: TGCGCCAGCAGCTCCCAGCTCTCTGGGGCCAACGTCCTGACTTTC. This sequence encodes CASSSQLSGANVLTF.

V and J are TRBV30 and TRBJ2-1; 12 nucleotides agree with TRBD2. Germline-derived CDR1 and CDR2 are GTSNPN and SVGIG (reference sequence). Trimming at V came to 6 bases and at J to 4 bases, leaving 16 bases not matched to a gene. The CDR3 spans 18 residues. The CDR3 nucleotides read TGTGCCTGCCCTGAAGGGCTAGCGGGGGGGGCGAGTTACAATGAGCAGTTCTTC. Translated: CACPEGLAGGASYNEQFF.